The 5 T cell receptor beta chains below come from one sample, sequenced in a study of human T cells and chemical hapten exposure. MiXCR, run by TCRdb on the RACE reads, gives a single entry per CDR3 protein. The sample carries approximately 400,000 distinct CDR3 sequences, nearly 5% recorded once. This sample's time point: patch test 1, 2 weeks after DPC sensitization. Treatment in this sample: therapeutic diphenylcyclopropenone sensitization with weekly scalp DPC. The sequences come from whole blood, collected in connection with sensitization to the hapten diphenylcyclopropenone (DPC). The receptors derive from a woman between 45 and 65 years old with alopecia areata. Some clones in this sample may be carry-over from other donors' samples.

The sample holds a few counts of this clonotype. The chain has TRBV9 and TRBJ2-7; D ambiguous. Per the germline V gene, CDR1 is SGDLS and CDR2 is YYNGEE. Between the trimmed V and J ends, which lost 0 bases and 2 bases, there was a span of 3 bases. The CDR3 spans 12 residues. Written as DNA, the CDR3 is TGTGCCAGCAGCGTAGAGGCCTACGAGCAGTACTTC. It codes for CASSVEAYEQYF.

This clonotype has a count of ten or more. The chain joins TRBV7-7 to TRBJ1-4, with D hard to call. The CDR3 runs 13 residues. V was clipped by 2 bases and J by 8 bases, with 9 bases between them. Germline V gene data show CDR1 as SSHAT and CDR2 as FNYEAQ (reference sequence). In nucleotides, the CDR3 is TGTGCCAGCAGCTTAAATGGAGTGGAAAAACTGTTTTTT. This encodes CASSLNGVEKLFF.

V and J are TRBV4-1 and TRBJ2-7, with D possibly matching TRBD2 (6 bases). The CDR3 length is 16 residues. CDR1 is MGHRA and CDR2 is YSYEKL in the germline V gene. The ends were cut back, 0 bases at V and 1 base at J, with 13 bases in the middle. DNA for the CDR3: TGCGCCAGCAGCCAAGAGAGGAGGGACTCTTCCTACGAGCAGTACTTC. Protein sequence: CASSQERRDSSYEQYF.

This clonotype was recorded many times. The chain joins TRBV2 to TRBJ1-1; D remains ambiguous. Trimming removed 3 bases at V and 4 bases at J, with 15 bases between. CDR3 size: 15 residues. CDR1 SNHLY and CDR2 FYNNEI come from the germline V gene. The CDR3 region has the DNA TGTGCCAGCAGTGAGGGGTGGGCGGGGATCACTGAAGCTTTCTTT. Amino acid sequence: CASSEGWAGITEAFF.

The chain couples TRBV5-4 to TRBJ2-3, with a tentative D call TRBD1 (6 bases). The germline CDR1 and CDR2 sequences are SGHNT and YYREEE (reference sequence). The CDR3 loop spans 15 amino acids. The V end was cut by 1 base, the J end by 6 bases, with 15 bases between. The CDR3 region is CASSLTGGQMDTQYF. The CDR3 nucleotides read TGTGCCAGCAGCTTGACAGGAGGACAGATGGATACGCAGTATTTT. Full variable domain (remainder filled in from reference TRBV5-4 and TRBJ2-3): ETGVTQSPTHLIKTRGQQVTLRCSSQSGHNTVSWYQQALGQGPQFIFQYYREEENGRGNFPPRFSGLQFPNYSSELNVNALELDDSALYLCASSLTGGQMDTQYFGPGTRLTVL.